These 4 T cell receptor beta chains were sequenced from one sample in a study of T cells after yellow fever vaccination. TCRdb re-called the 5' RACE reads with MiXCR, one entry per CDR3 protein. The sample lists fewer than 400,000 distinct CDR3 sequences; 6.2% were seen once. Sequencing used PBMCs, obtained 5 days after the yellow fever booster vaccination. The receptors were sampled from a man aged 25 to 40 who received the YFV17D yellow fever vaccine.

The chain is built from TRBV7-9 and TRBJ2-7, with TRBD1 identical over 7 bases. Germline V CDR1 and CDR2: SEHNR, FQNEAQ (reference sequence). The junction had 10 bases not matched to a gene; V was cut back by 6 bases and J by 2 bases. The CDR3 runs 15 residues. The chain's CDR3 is CASSQPGTETYEQYF. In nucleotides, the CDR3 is TGTGCCAGCAGTCAGCCCGGGACAGAGACCTACGAGCAGTACTTC. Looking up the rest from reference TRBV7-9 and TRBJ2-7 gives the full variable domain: DTGVSQNPRHKITKRGQNVTFRCDPISEHNRLYWYRQTLGQGPEFLTYFQNEAQLEKSRLLSDRFSAERPKGSFSTLEIQRTEQGDSAMYLCASSQPGTETYEQYFGPGTRLTVT.

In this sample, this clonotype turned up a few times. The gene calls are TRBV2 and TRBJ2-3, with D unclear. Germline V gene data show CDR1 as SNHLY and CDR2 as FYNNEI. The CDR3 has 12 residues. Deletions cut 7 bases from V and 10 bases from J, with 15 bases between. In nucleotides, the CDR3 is TGTGCCAGCAAAGGAGAAGGATTGGCGCAGTATTTT. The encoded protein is CASKGEGLAQYF.

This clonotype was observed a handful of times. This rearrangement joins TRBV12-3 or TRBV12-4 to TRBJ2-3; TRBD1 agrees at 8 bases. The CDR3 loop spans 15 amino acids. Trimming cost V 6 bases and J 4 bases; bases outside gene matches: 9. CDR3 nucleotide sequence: TGTGCCAGCAGGCCGGGTGGGACAGGATCAGATACGCAGTATTTT. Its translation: CASRPGGTGSDTQYF.

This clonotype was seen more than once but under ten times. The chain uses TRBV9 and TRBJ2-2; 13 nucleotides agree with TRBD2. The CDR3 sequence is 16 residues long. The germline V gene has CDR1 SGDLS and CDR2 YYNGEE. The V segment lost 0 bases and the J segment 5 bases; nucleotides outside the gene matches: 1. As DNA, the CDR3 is TGTGCCAGCAGCGTAGGGACTAGCGGGAGAACCGGGGAGCTGTTTTTT. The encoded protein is CASSVGTSGRTGELFF.